These 26 T cell receptor beta chains originate from one sample sequenced in a study of beta chain features in type 1 diabetes. The sequenced template was cDNA made from the entire isolated RNA. Profiling relied on immunoSEQ multiplex PCR, and the TCRdb table lists in-frame clones only, not all of them. Of 430,000 or so clones listed, approximately 10% are singletons. Specimen: naive CD4+ T cells from blood. The receptors come from a young woman in good health.

There are a few counts of this clone. V gene TRBV28 combines with J gene TRBJ2-7; 14 bases line up with TRBD2. V lost 6 bases to trimming and J lost 3 bases; unmatched junction nucleotides: 7. There are 16 residues in the CDR3. CDR1 is MDHEN, CDR2 SYDVKM, per germline. CDR3 DNA: TGTGCCAGCAGCCCGGGACTAGCGGGGGTCGGCTACGAGCAGTACGTC. As protein: CASSPGLAGVGYEQYV.

The rearrangement joins TRBV10-3 to TRBJ2-1; D remains ambiguous. In germline, CDR1 is ENHRY, CDR2 SYGVKD. Trimming removed 6 bases at V and 8 bases at J, with 14 bases between. The CDR3 spans 13 residues. In DNA form, the CDR3 reads TGTGCCATCAGGAATCAGGTCTTTGATGAGCAGTTCTTC. Translation: CAIRNQVFDEQFF.

This clone was counted a few times. CDR3 residues: CASRGRTGVQETEAFF. CDR3 nucleotides: TGTGCCAGCAGGGGGAGAACAGGGGTCCAGGAGACTGAAGCTTTCTTT. The chain couples TRBV21-1 to TRBJ1-1; the D segment call TRBD1 is taken from the table without a DNA check. TRBV21-1 is noted as a pseudogene. This CDR3 contains 16 residues.

This chain connects TRBV2 to TRBJ2-5, with D perhaps TRBD2 (6 bases). This CDR3 has 13 residues. Trimming stripped 10 bases from V and 0 bases from J, with 12 bases between. The germline V gene has CDR1 SNHLY and CDR2 FYNNEI. The CDR3 region is CAKDYYNQETQYF. Here the CDR3 DNA reads TGTGCCAAGGACTACTATAACCAAGAGACCCAGTACTTC.

The DNA for the CDR3 is TGTGCCAGCAGCTCGACAGGGGCGAAACTGTTTTTT. Residues: CASSSTGAKLFF. The gene calls are TRBV6-5 and TRBJ1-4; 8 bases line up with TRBD1. The CDR3 contains 12 residues. Per germline, CDR1 MNHEY and CDR2 SVGAGI. J was trimmed by 11 bases and V by 6 bases; bases with no gene match: 5.

This CDR3 is CSVVAGLGVETQYF. For the CDR3, the DNA is TGCAGCGTTGTGGCCGGGCTAGGGGTGGAGACCCAGTACTTC. This rearrangement joins TRBV29-1 to TRBJ2-5; perhaps TRBD1 as D (5 bases). The CDR3 is 14 residues long. Per the germline V gene, CDR1 is SQVTM and CDR2 is ANQGSEA. With 4 bases removed from V and 5 bases from J, the gap between germline ends came to 17 bases. Full variable domain (missing parts from reference TRBV29-1 and TRBJ2-5): SAVISQKPSRDICQRGTSLTIQCQVDSQVTMMFWYRQQPGQSLTLIATANQGSEATYESGFVIDKFPISRPNLTFSTLTVSNMSPEDSSIYLCSVVAGLGVETQYFGPGTRLLVL.

The V and J genes are TRBV5-1 and TRBJ2-1; 7 bases agree with TRBD2. The CDR3 totals 16 residues. From germline, CDR1 is SGHRS and CDR2 YFSETQ. The V segment lost 1 base and the J segment 2 bases; nucleotides outside the gene matches: 6. Here the CDR3 reads CASSLPILAAYNEQFF. In nucleotides, the CDR3 is TGCGCCAGCAGCTTGCCCATCCTAGCGGCCTACAATGAGCAGTTCTTC.

The chain has TRBV7-9 and TRBJ2-1, with D possibly being TRBD2 (6 bases). V was cut by 0 bases and J by 7 bases, with 16 bases left in between. The V gene's germline CDR1 is SEHNR and CDR2 FQNEAQ (reference sequence). This CDR3 has 16 residues. As DNA, the CDR3 is TGTGCCAGCAGCTTAGCCCTCCGCACTAGCAGAAATGAGCAGTTCTTC. It specifies CASSLALRTSRNEQFF.

Details on this clone: The germline gene is not matched at one end of the junction; a read error may be the cause. This chain uses TRBV7-7 with TRBJ2-1, with TRBD2 identical over 7 bases. This CDR3 region has 15 residues. The germline CDR1 and CDR2 sequences are SSHAT and FNYEAQ (reference sequence). The CDR3 DNA sequence: TGTGCTAGCAGCCAACTACCTAGCGGATACAATGAGCAGTTCTTC. This sequence encodes CASSQLPSGYNEQFF.

The CDR3 spells CASVQGNLPQHF. CDR3 in DNA: TGTGCCAGCGTCCAGGGGAACTTACCCCAGCATTTT. The chain employs TRBV6-5 and TRBJ1-5, with D tentatively TRBD1 (6 bases). Deletions cut 8 bases from V and 10 bases from J, with 15 bases between. CDR1 is MNHEY and CDR2 is SVGAGI in the germline V gene. The CDR3 is 12 residues long.

This clone turned up a few times. This sequence joins TRBV7-2 and TRBJ2-1, with D unclear. CDR1 is SGHTA, CDR2 FQGNSA, per germline. Trimming shortened V by 5 bases and J by 9 bases, and 14 bases separated the two germline ends. The length of the CDR3 is 13 residues. CDR3 bases: TGTGCCAGCAGCCCCGTAAGAGTCAGTGAGCAGTTCTTC. Translating it yields CASSPVRVSEQFF.

The sample holds a few counts of this clone. This rearrangement joins TRBV14 to TRBJ2-3, with D perhaps TRBD1 (6 bases). V dropped 8 bases and J dropped 1 base, with 13 bases sitting between them. The CDR3 spans 14 residues. Germline assignment: CDR1 SGHDN and CDR2 FVKESK. CDR3 sequence (DNA): TGTGCCAGCCGACAGGTAGGCGGCACAGATACGCAGTATTTT. It yields the protein CASRQVGGTDTQYF.

The chain links TRBV5-4 to TRBJ2-3; D perhaps matches TRBD1 (6 bases). The CDR3 contains 15 residues. The germline V gene has CDR1 SGHNT and CDR2 YYREEE (reference sequence). The ends were cut back, 5 bases at V and 0 bases at J, with 13 bases in the middle. CDR3 residues: CASRPGTTSTDTQYF. CDR3 nucleotides: TGTGCCAGCAGACCCGGGACAACTAGCACAGATACGCAGTATTTT.

The chain has TRBV19 and TRBJ2-2; TRBD1 or TRBD2 may be the D gene (5 bases each). Per the germline V gene, CDR1 is LNHDA and CDR2 is SQIVND (reference sequence). Trimming left V 7 bases short and J 7 bases short, with 19 bases between. The length of the CDR3 is 15 residues. DNA of the CDR3: TGTGCCAGTACCTCGAGGGGCGACGTGTACGGGGAGCTGTTTTTT. Amino acids: CASTSRGDVYGELFF.

This sequence joins TRBV7-8 and TRBJ2-1; 7 bases agree with TRBD1. CDR3 size: 13 residues. Trimming at V came to 7 bases and at J to 6 bases, leaving 6 bases not matched to a gene. Germline V gives CDR1 SGHVS, CDR2 FQNEAQ. CDR3 coding DNA: TGTGCCAGCACCAGACAGGGACCCAATGAGCAGTTCTTC. Amino acids: CASTRQGPNEQFF.

The CDR3 DNA sequence: TGTGCCAGCAGCGTTGGTGTAGCTAATGAAAAACTGTTTTTT. Translation gives CASSVGVANEKLFF. V is TRBV9 and J is TRBJ1-4, with no clear D. Germline lookup yields CDR1 SGDLS and CDR2 YYNGEE. There are 14 residues in the CDR3. V lost 2 bases, J lost 3 bases, and 8 bases lay in between.

CDR3 residues: CASSVRRGTDTQYF. CDR3 in DNA: TGTGCCAGCAGCGTACGTCGGGGGACAGATACGCAGTATTTT. The chain links TRBV9 to TRBJ2-3, with D perhaps TRBD2 (6 bases). Trimming removed 1 base at V and 3 bases at J, with 9 bases between. In germline, CDR1 is SGDLS, CDR2 YYNGEE. The CDR3 covers 14 residues.

The chain couples TRBV19 to TRBJ1-5; D remains unclear. The CDR3 is 12 amino acids. Trimming cost V 5 bases and J 11 bases, with 13 bases left between them. Per the germline V gene, CDR1 is LNHDA and CDR2 is SQIVND (reference sequence). This CDR3 reads CASSLLAGSQHF. The CDR3 region has the DNA TGTGCCAGTAGTTTACTGGCTGGGTCCCAGCATTTT. The full variable domain, completed using reference TRBV19 and TRBJ1-5, is DGGITQSPKYLFRKEGQNVTLSCEQNLNHDAMYWYRQDPGQGLRLIYYSQIVNDFQKGDIAEGYSVSREKKESFPLTVTSAQKNPTAFYLCASSLLAGSQHFGDGTRLSIL.

The J gene is TRBJ2-2, the V gene TRBV5-4; D might be TRBD2 (5 bases). The CDR3 runs 15 residues. Trimming stripped 4 bases from V and 0 bases from J, with 10 bases between. The germline V gene has CDR1 SGHNT and CDR2 YYREEE (reference sequence). The chain's CDR3 is CASSRPGSNTGELFF. In nucleotides, the CDR3 is TGTGCCAGCAGCCGTCCGGGATCGAACACCGGGGAGCTGTTTTTT.

CDR3 sequence reads: CASSESGGIKKYNEQFF. CDR3 nucleotides: TGTGCCAGCAGTGAATCTGGGGGGATCAAGAAGTACAATGAGCAGTTCTTC. J is TRBJ2-1 and V is TRBV25-1; a possible D gene is TRBD2 (6 bases). The length of the CDR3 is 17 residues. Trimming removed 1 base from V and 4 bases from J, with 17 bases in between. Germline V lookup: CDR1 MGHDK, CDR2 SYGVNS.

This chain connects TRBV18 to TRBJ1-4; D uncertain. Trimming stripped 3 bases from V and 4 bases from J, with 3 bases between. The germline gives CDR1 KGHSH, CDR2 LQKENI. The CDR3 consists of 12 residues. The CDR3 region is CASSPNNEKLFF. The CDR3 DNA is TGTGCCAGCTCACCTAATAATGAAAAACTGTTTTTT.

The CDR3 loop reads CSVDGFTDTQYF. CDR3 nucleotide sequence: TGCAGCGTTGACGGGTTCACAGATACGCAGTATTTT. This rearrangement joins TRBV29-1 to TRBJ2-3; D gene unclear. The CDR3 contains 12 residues. The germline CDR1 and CDR2 sequences are SQVTM and ANQGSEA. V was pared by 3 bases and J by 2 bases, with 6 bases between.

The chain carries TRBV7-8 and TRBJ2-1; 9 positions match TRBD2. The germline CDR1 and CDR2 sequences are SGHVS and FQNEAQ. The V gene end was trimmed by 6 bases and the J gene end by 8 bases; junction bases not matched to a gene: 8. There are 14 residues in the CDR3. CDR3 sequence reads: CASSFTSGHDEQFF. For the CDR3, the DNA is TGTGCCAGCAGTTTCACTAGCGGGCACGATGAGCAGTTCTTC.

This chain links TRBV18 with TRBJ1-1, with TRBD1 matching 8 bases. This CDR3 region has 15 residues. CDR1 KGHSH and CDR2 LQKENI come from the germline V gene. Germline trimming cut 3 bases from V and 4 bases from J; bases unmatched to any gene: 7. CDR3 in DNA: TGTGCCAGCTCACCGGGGGACAGGATGTCCACTGAAGCTTTCTTT. It specifies CASSPGDRMSTEAFF.

The table lists this clone with a few counts. The chain combines TRBV14 with TRBJ1-2, with D possibly being TRBD1 (5 bases). The CDR3 covers 13 residues. Germline assignment: CDR1 SGHDN and CDR2 FVKESK. Trimming removed 0 bases at V and 10 bases at J, with 12 bases between. The CDR3 is CASSQDGRQTYTF. The CDR3, as DNA: TGTGCCAGCAGCCAAGATGGGAGACAGACCTACACCTTC.

This clone was detected only a few times. V usage is TRBV29-1 and J usage is TRBJ1-6, with D possibly being TRBD1 (5 bases). The germline V and J ends were trimmed by 7 bases and 7 bases, with 11 bases remaining between them. The CDR3 has 12 amino acids. Germline V gene sequence: CDR1 SQVTM, CDR2 ANQGSEA. This CDR3 reads CSGWGENSPLHF. In nucleotides, the CDR3 is TGCAGCGGCTGGGGGGAGAATTCACCCCTCCACTTT.